These 17 T cell receptor beta chains were all obtained from the same sample, sequenced in a study of blood T cell repertoires in COVID-19. The repertoire was sequenced with immunoSEQ multiplex PCR; TCRdb's copy has only in-frame clones and lacks some. Among 220,000 or so clones listed, around 87% were seen once. The sample was PBMCs or T cells enriched from blood (not recorded which). The receptor set was obtained from a man younger than 45 who had been exposed to COVID-19.

The chain uses TRBV4-3 and TRBJ1-2; D unclear. Trimming pared 1 base from V and 2 bases from J, leaving 14 bases between. Germline values: CDR1 LGHNA, CDR2 YSLEER. The CDR3 totals 16 residues. The CDR3 region is CASSQVGGNRNYGYTF. DNA of the CDR3: TGCGCCAGCAGCCAAGTAGGAGGAAACAGAAACTATGGCTACACCTTC.

The chain combines TRBV11-1 with TRBJ2-3; D is perhaps TRBD2 (6 bases). Germline V gene data show CDR1 as SGHAT and CDR2 as FQDESV (reference sequence). Trimming took 2 bases from V and 1 from J, leaving 13 bases between them. The CDR3 totals 16 residues. The CDR3 DNA follows: TGTGCCAGCAGCTTACCCTGGGAGGAGCGCACAGATACGCAGTATTTT. It yields the protein CASSLPWEERTDTQYF.

The rearrangement joins TRBV27 to TRBJ1-2, with a tentative D call TRBD1 (5 bases). V was shortened by 3 bases and J by 4 bases, with 15 bases between the two germline ends. Germline V gives CDR1 MNHEY, CDR2 SMNVEV (reference sequence). The CDR3 length is 15 residues. The CDR3: CASSFDARERYGYTF. CDR3 coding DNA: TGTGCCAGCAGTTTTGATGCCAGGGAACGCTATGGCTACACCTTC.

The sample holds one count of this clone. V usage is TRBV10-3 and J usage is TRBJ2-7; unclear D gene. Germline lookup yields CDR1 ENHRY and CDR2 SYGVKD. There are 12 residues in the CDR3. V shed 3 bases and J shed 2 bases, with 5 bases lying between them. CDR3 loop: CAISDAAYEQYF. The CDR3, as DNA: TGTGCCATCAGTGACGCGGCCTACGAGCAGTACTTC.

V gene TRBV13 combines with J gene TRBJ2-1, with D tentatively TRBD1 (6 bases). Germline loops: CDR1 PRHDT, CDR2 FYEKMQ (reference sequence). The CDR3 is 14 residues long. V was clipped by 6 bases and J by 5 bases, with 14 bases between them. CDR3 protein: CASSLTRGHNEQFF. CDR3 coding DNA: TGTGCCAGCAGTTTAACCAGGGGACACAATGAGCAGTTCTTC.

This chain uses TRBV4-1 with TRBJ2-1, with D tentatively TRBD2 (6 bases). The CDR3 has 17 amino acids. Germline V gives CDR1 MGHRA, CDR2 YSYEKL. V lost 10 bases to trimming and J lost 8 bases, with 30 bases between them. In DNA, the CDR3 is TGCGCCAACCGACCGGGACTCCCTTCTACTACGTACGATGAGCAGTTCTTC. This translates into CANRPGLPSTTYDEQFF.

The V gene is TRBV18, the J gene TRBJ2-7, with 8 bases lining up with TRBD1. This CDR3 has 14 residues. Germline V gene sequence: CDR1 KGHSH, CDR2 LQKENI. V shed 6 bases, J shed 2 bases, and the junction held 6 bases outside the gene matches. The CDR3 spells CASSLTGDPYEQYF. As DNA, the CDR3 is TGTGCCAGCTCCCTGACAGGGGATCCCTACGAGCAGTACTTC.

The CDR3 spells CASSPSRGSYSPLHF. As DNA, the CDR3 is TGTGCCAGCAGCCCTAGTAGGGGGTCTTACTCACCCCTCCACTTT. This chain uses TRBV25-1 with TRBJ1-6, with D possibly being TRBD1 (6 bases). The germline CDR1 and CDR2 sequences are MGHDK and SYGVNS. This CDR3 contains 15 residues. Trimming took 6 bases from V and 10 from J, leaving 19 bases between them.

The chain uses TRBV3-1 (or the pseudogene TRBV3-2) and TRBJ2-7; possibly TRBD1 for D (6 bases). The CDR3 runs 16 residues. Germline assignment: CDR1 LGHDT and CDR2 YNNKEL (reference sequence). Trimming shortened V by 2 bases and J by 3 bases, and 17 bases separated the two germline ends. DNA for the CDR3: TGTGCCAGCAGCCAAATGGGTCGGACAGTTCGCTACGAGCAGTACTTC. It specifies CASSQMGRTVRYEQYF.

The rearrangement joins TRBV10-1 to TRBJ1-5; unclear D gene. Germline CDR1 and CDR2: WNHNN and SYGVQD (reference sequence). The CDR3 totals 12 residues. V was clipped by 3 bases and J by 5 bases, with 5 bases between them. The CDR3 sequence: CASSDTDQPQHF. The CDR3 coding sequence is TGCGCCAGCAGTGATACAGATCAGCCCCAGCATTTT.

This clone appeared a few times. J is TRBJ2-3 and V is TRBV5-1; 8 bases align to TRBD2. Germline V gene data show CDR1 as SGHRS and CDR2 as YFSETQ. The CDR3 has 17 amino acids. With 0 bases clipped from V and 2 bases from J, the junction kept 8 bases outside the gene matches. CDR3 coding DNA: TGCGCCAGCAGCTTGGAGCAGCGGGGGCCCCACACAGATACGCAGTATTTT. It is translated as CASSLEQRGPHTDTQYF. Complete variable domain (other parts from reference TRBV5-1 and TRBJ2-3): KAGVTQTPRYLIKTRGQQVTLSCSPISGHRSVSWYQQTPGQGLQFLFEYFSETQRNKGNFPGRFSGRQFSNSRSEMNVSTLELGDSALYLCASSLEQRGPHTDTQYFGPGTRLTVL.

This sequence joins TRBV27 and TRBJ1-2; no reliable D call. This CDR3 is built from 15 residues. V lost 1 base, J lost 0 bases, and 9 bases lay in between. Germline CDR1 and CDR2: MNHEY and SMNVEV (reference sequence). The CDR3 sequence: CASSLYMGANYGYTF. The CDR3 bases are TGTGCCAGCAGTTTATATATGGGAGCTAACTATGGCTACACCTTC.

The gene calls are TRBV7-9 and TRBJ2-7; D call uncertain. This CDR3 contains 11 residues. Germline values: CDR1 SEHNR, CDR2 FQNEAQ (reference sequence). V was clipped by 10 bases and J by 0 bases, with 7 bases between them. CDR3 loop: CATMRSYEQYF. DNA of the CDR3: TGTGCCACTATGCGCTCCTACGAGCAGTACTTC.

This rearrangement joins TRBV4-2 to TRBJ1-1; 8 bases fit TRBD1. V lost 0 bases, J lost 5 bases, and 5 bases stayed unmatched. Per germline, CDR1 LGHNA and CDR2 YNFKEQ. The CDR3 length is 15 residues. The CDR3, as DNA: TGTGCCAGCAGCCAAGACAGGGGGCGGTTGACTGAAGCTTTCTTT. Translated, it gives CASSQDRGRLTEAFF.

This chain connects TRBV19 to TRBJ1-1, with 8 bases matching TRBD1. Unmatched junction bases numbered 14, after V lost 5 bases and J lost 0 bases. Germline V gene data show CDR1 as LNHDA and CDR2 as SQIVND (reference sequence). The CDR3 loop spans 18 amino acids. Here the CDR3 DNA reads TGTGCCAGTAGTGGGACCCGGACAGGGTTTAACATGAACACTGAAGCTTTCTTT. It yields the protein CASSGTRTGFNMNTEAFF.

V and J are TRBV11-3 and TRBJ2-2; 8 bases are a match to TRBD2. The CDR3 length is 15 residues. V lost 4 bases, J lost 7 bases, and 8 bases stayed unmatched. CDR1 is SGHNT and CDR2 is YENEEA in the germline V gene. In nucleotides, the CDR3 is TGTGCCAGCAGCTCCGGGGGGGGGCCCGTCGGGGAGCTGTTTTTT. Protein product: CASSSGGGPVGELFF.

J is TRBJ2-5 and V is TRBV3-1 (or the pseudogene TRBV3-2); 10 nucleotides align to TRBD2. CDR1 is LGHDT, CDR2 YNNKEL, per germline (reference sequence). This CDR3 spans 15 amino acids. The J segment lost 4 bases and the V segment lost 5 bases, leaving 7 bases of the junction unmatched. The CDR3 reads CASSYQRGGRETQYF. In DNA form, the CDR3 reads TGTGCCAGCAGCTACCAGCGGGGGGGCCGAGAGACCCAGTACTTC.